The present TCR beta chain was sequenced within a study of blood T cells in healthy people across ages. The V gene end was trimmed by 5 bases and the J gene end by 3 bases; junction bases not matched to a gene: 9. There are 16 residues in the CDR3. Per germline, CDR1 SGHTA and CDR2 FQGNSA. Using a J-beta primer mix together with a sample-barcoded 5' primer, a second PCR was run for roughly 7 to 12 cycles. TCRdb analysed the 5' RACE reads with MiXCR anew, one entry per CDR3 protein. The repertoire holds hundreds of thousands of distinct CDR3 sequences, with about 34% as singletons. Ten milliliters of peripheral blood were drawn from each donor. A minimum of 5 micrograms of total RNA was extracted per sample.

This TCR came from a woman older than 75 in good health. The chain carries TRBV7-2 and TRBJ2-3; TRBD1 matches at 9 bases. The sequenced sample was blood. In nucleotides, the CDR3 is TGTGCCAGCAGCCTTGGACAGGGGAAGGGGACAGATACGCAGTATTTT. Translated: CASSLGQGKGTDTQYF.